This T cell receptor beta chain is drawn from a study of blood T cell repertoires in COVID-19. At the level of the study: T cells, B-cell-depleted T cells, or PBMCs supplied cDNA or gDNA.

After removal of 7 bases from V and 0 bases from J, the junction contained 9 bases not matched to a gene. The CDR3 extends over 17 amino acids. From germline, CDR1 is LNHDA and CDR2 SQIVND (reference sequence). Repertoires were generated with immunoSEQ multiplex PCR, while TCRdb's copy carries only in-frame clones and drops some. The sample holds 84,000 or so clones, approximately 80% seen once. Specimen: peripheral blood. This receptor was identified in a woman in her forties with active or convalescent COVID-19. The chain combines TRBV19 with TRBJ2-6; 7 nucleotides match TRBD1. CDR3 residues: CASIPTGSPSGANVLTF. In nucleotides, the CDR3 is TGTGCCAGTATACCGACAGGGAGCCCCTCTGGGGCCAACGTCCTGACTTTC.